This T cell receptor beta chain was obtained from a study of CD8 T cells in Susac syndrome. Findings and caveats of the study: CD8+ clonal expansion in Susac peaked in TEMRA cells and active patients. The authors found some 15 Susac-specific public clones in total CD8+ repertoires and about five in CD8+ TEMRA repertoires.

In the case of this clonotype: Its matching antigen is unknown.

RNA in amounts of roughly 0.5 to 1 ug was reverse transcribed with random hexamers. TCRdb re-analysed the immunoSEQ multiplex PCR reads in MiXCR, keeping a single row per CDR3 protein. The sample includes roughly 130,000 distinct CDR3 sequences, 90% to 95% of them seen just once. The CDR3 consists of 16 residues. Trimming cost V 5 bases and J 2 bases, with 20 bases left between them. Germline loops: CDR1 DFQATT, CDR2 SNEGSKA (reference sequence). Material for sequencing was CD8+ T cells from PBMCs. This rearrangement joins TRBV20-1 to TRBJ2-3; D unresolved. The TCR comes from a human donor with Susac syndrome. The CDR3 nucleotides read TGCAGTGCTGACCCGGGTGGGCTGACCCACACAGATACGCAGTATTTT. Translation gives CSADPGGLTHTDTQYF.